One and the same sample provided the 27 T cell receptor beta chains below, sequenced in a study of blood T cell repertoires in COVID-19. Here immunoSEQ multiplex PCR was the method, and the copy in TCRdb shows in-frame clones only, minus some. The profile covers about 130,000 clones, with 70% to 80% appearing a single time and 30% to 45% taken by the ten largest. Sequencing used peripheral blood. The receptors come from a man in his forties with active or convalescent COVID-19.

The chain couples TRBV14 to TRBJ2-7; 7 bases line up with TRBD2. The germline CDR1 and CDR2 sequences are SGHDN and FVKESK. The CDR3 contains 16 residues. Trimming at V came to 4 bases and at J to 4 bases, leaving 13 bases not matched to a gene. For the CDR3, the DNA is TGTGCCAGCAGCCTGTTCGGGCTAGCGGAGGGGTACGAGCAGTACTTC. Its protein product is CASSLFGLAEGYEQYF.

The chain employs TRBV12-3 or TRBV12-4 and TRBJ1-1, with D perhaps TRBD1 (5 bases). The V gene lost 3 bases and the J gene lost 4 bases, with 6 bases spanning the gap. CDR3 length: 12 residues. In DNA form, the CDR3 reads TGTGCCAGCAGTTTCGGGGGCACTGAAGCTTTCTTT. Protein sequence: CASSFGGTEAFF.

The chain uses TRBV27 and TRBJ1-2; possibly TRBD1 for D (6 bases). Trimming left V 5 bases short and J 5 bases short, with 18 bases between. The CDR3 length is 15 residues. Per the germline V gene, CDR1 is MNHEY and CDR2 is SMNVEV (reference sequence). In DNA form, the CDR3 reads TGTGCCAGCAGTCCCGGACAGCCAGGACTTTATGGCTACACCTTC. Translation: CASSPGQPGLYGYTF.

The V gene is TRBV5-5, the J gene TRBJ2-3, with 11 bases that match TRBD2. The CDR3 covers 15 residues. Germline lookup yields CDR1 SGHKS and CDR2 YYEKEE (reference sequence). V lost 3 bases, J lost 4 bases, and 4 bases stayed unmatched. CDR3 sequence (DNA): TGTGCCAGCAGCTCTACTAGCGGGAGTGCAGATACGCAGTATTTT. Translated, it gives CASSSTSGSADTQYF.

V and J are TRBV11-2 and TRBJ2-2; TRBD2 aligns across 7 bases. Germline values: CDR1 SGHAT, CDR2 FQNNGV. Losses at the gene ends were 0 bases for V and 3 bases for J; bases not matched to a gene: 7. There are 17 residues in the CDR3. CDR3 residues: CASSLDGSGAYTGELFF. DNA of the CDR3: TGTGCCAGCAGCTTAGACGGGAGCGGGGCCTACACCGGGGAGCTGTTTTTT.

CDR3 nucleotide sequence: TGTGCCAGCGCGAGCGATACGAAAGAGACCCAGTACTTC. Protein product: CASASDTKETQYF. The rearrangement joins TRBV2 to TRBJ2-5; D is unclear. Trimming cost V 8 bases and J 3 bases, with 13 bases left between them. The length of the CDR3 is 13 residues. Per the germline V gene, CDR1 is SNHLY and CDR2 is FYNNEI.

V gene TRBV5-1 combines with J gene TRBJ1-1; unclear D gene. This CDR3 is built from 14 residues. Germline V lookup: CDR1 SGHRS, CDR2 YFSETQ. Trimming took 1 base from V and 2 from J, leaving 9 bases between them. In nucleotides, the CDR3 is TGCGCCAGCAGCTTGACAACGGGAAACACTGAAGCTTTCTTT. Translated, it gives CASSLTTGNTEAFF.

The chain links TRBV19 to TRBJ1-1, with unresolved D. The CDR3 has 16 residues. The germline V gene has CDR1 LNHDA and CDR2 SQIVND (reference sequence). V lost 0 bases, J lost 4 bases, and 15 bases lay in between. The chain's CDR3 is CASSIDASSGLTEAFF. DNA for the CDR3: TGTGCCAGTAGTATAGATGCGAGCTCAGGCCTCACTGAAGCTTTCTTT.

The chain has TRBV27 and TRBJ1-6; D is perhaps TRBD1 (5 bases). This CDR3 spans 16 amino acids. The V and J ends lost 6 bases and 9 bases respectively, with 21 bases between them. The germline gives CDR1 MNHEY, CDR2 SMNVEV (reference sequence). The CDR3 DNA follows: TGTGCCAGCAGACCTCGGGGGGAAATCGCAATTTCACCCCTCCACTTT. This codes for CASRPRGEIAISPLHF.

The chain recombines TRBV7-7 with TRBJ2-2; TRBD2 is a possible D gene (6 bases). The germline gives CDR1 SSHAT, CDR2 FNYEAQ (reference sequence). V dropped 5 bases and J dropped 5 bases, with 18 bases sitting between them. The CDR3 covers 16 residues. CDR3 residues: CASSIGRDSATGELFF. The CDR3 nucleotides are TGTGCCAGCAGCATAGGGCGGGACTCGGCGACCGGGGAGCTGTTTTTT. The entire variable domain, with the rest obtained from reference TRBV7-7 and TRBJ2-2, is as follows: GAGVSQSPRYKVTKRGQDVTLRCDPISSHATLYWYQQALGQGPEFLTYFNYEAQPDKSGLPSDRFSAERPEGSISTLTIQRTEQRDSAMYRCASSIGRDSATGELFFGEGSRLTVL.

The genes are TRBV5-1 and TRBJ2-5, with TRBD1 matching 11 bases. This CDR3 comprises 17 residues. The junction had 13 bases not matched to a gene; V was cut back by 4 bases and J by 5 bases. CDR1 SGHRS and CDR2 YFSETQ come from the germline V gene. This CDR3 is CASSPQAGTGGAETQYF. The CDR3 nucleotides are TGCGCCAGCAGCCCTCAGGCCGGGACAGGGGGTGCGGAGACCCAGTACTTC. The variable domain in full, completed from reference TRBV5-1 and TRBJ2-5, reads KAGVTQTPRYLIKTRGQQVTLSCSPISGHRSVSWYQQTPGQGLQFLFEYFSETQRNKGNFPGRFSGRQFSNSRSEMNVSTLELGDSALYLCASSPQAGTGGAETQYFGPGTRLLVL.

This chain links TRBV2 with TRBJ2-1, with a tentative D call TRBD2 (6 bases). CDR1 is SNHLY and CDR2 is FYNNEI in the germline V gene. The ends were cut back, 3 bases at V and 0 bases at J, with 9 bases in the middle. This CDR3 has 15 amino acids. In DNA, the CDR3 is TGTGCCAGCAGTGAGATCGGGAGCTCCTACAATGAGCAGTTCTTC. It codes for CASSEIGSSYNEQFF.

J is TRBJ1-1 and V is TRBV20-1, with D unclear. Trimming left V 3 bases short and J 12 bases short, with 14 bases between. Germline CDR1 is DFQATT and CDR2 is SNEGSKA (reference sequence). The CDR3 is made up of 11 amino acids. The CDR3 DNA reads TGCAGTGCTAGCGCCTCACCCGGTACTTTCTTT. This encodes CSASASPGTFF.

This chain connects TRBV13 to TRBJ1-1, with TRBD1 matching 7 bases. V shed 5 bases and J 0 bases; nucleotides not matched to a gene: 3. This CDR3 is 14 amino acids long. Germline V lookup: CDR1 PRHDT, CDR2 FYEKMQ (reference sequence). The CDR3 DNA is TGTGCCAGCAGCCGAGGGGGCTTGAACACTGAAGCTTTCTTT. Protein product: CASSRGGLNTEAFF.

The V and J genes are TRBV7-9 and TRBJ1-5; a weak D match, TRBD1 (5 bases). V was clipped by 6 bases and J by 3 bases, with 9 bases between them. Germline CDR1 is SEHNR and CDR2 is FQNEAQ (reference sequence). The CDR3 is 13 amino acids. CDR3 sequence (DNA): TGTGCCAGCAGTGCACAGGTCAATCAGCCCCAGCATTTT. It codes for CASSAQVNQPQHF.

The rearrangement uses TRBV6-2 or TRBV6-3 and TRBJ2-3; a possible D gene is TRBD2 (5 bases). In germline, CDR1 is MNHEY, CDR2 SVGEGT. Trimming left V 5 bases short and J 6 bases short, with 9 bases between. This CDR3 has 12 amino acids. CDR3 region: CASSHTGDTQYF. The DNA of the CDR3 is TGTGCCAGCAGTCATACGGGGGATACGCAGTATTTT.

The V and J genes are TRBV10-3 and TRBJ1-5, with a tentative D call TRBD1 (5 bases). Germline assignment: CDR1 ENHRY and CDR2 SYGVKD. This CDR3 contains 15 residues. The V end lost 4 bases, the J end lost 2 bases, and 12 bases lay between the germline ends. CDR3 amino acids: CAISGSGYGNQPQHF. CDR3 nucleotide sequence: TGTGCCATCAGTGGATCAGGGTATGGCAATCAGCCCCAGCATTTT.

V gene TRBV2 combines with J gene TRBJ1-4; tentatively, D is TRBD1 (5 bases). This CDR3 contains 12 residues. Germline V gives CDR1 SNHLY, CDR2 FYNNEI. With 8 bases removed from V and 6 bases from J, the gap between germline ends came to 10 bases. The CDR3 here is CASQGVDEKLFF. DNA of the CDR3: TGTGCCAGCCAGGGCGTAGATGAAAAACTGTTTTTT.

This clone was counted a single time. The V call is TRBV27, the J call TRBJ1-1; no firm D call. CDR3 size: 13 residues. Germline V gene sequence: CDR1 MNHEY, CDR2 SMNVEV (reference sequence). Trimming took off 5 bases at V and 4 bases at J, with 11 bases between the two ends. The CDR3 loop reads CASSLGKFTEAFF. CDR3 DNA sequence: TGTGCCAGCAGTCTCGGTAAGTTCACTGAAGCTTTCTTT.

The genes are TRBV28 and TRBJ2-1, with TRBD2 as a possible D gene (7 bases). The V gene lost 1 base and the J gene lost 8 bases, with 12 bases spanning the gap. The CDR3 is 14 amino acids. The germline gives CDR1 MDHEN, CDR2 SYDVKM. The DNA of the CDR3 is TGTGCCAGCAGTTTATCGGGGGGCGGGGATGAGCAGTTCTTC. Encoded protein: CASSLSGGGDEQFF. Filled out from reference TRBV28 and TRBJ2-1, the complete variable domain reads DVKVTQSSRYLVKRTGEKVFLECVQDMDHENMFWYRQDPGLGLRLIYFSYDVKMKEKGDIPEGYSVSREKKERFSLILESASTNQTSMYLCASSLSGGGDEQFFGPGTRLTVL.

V is TRBV7-3 and J is TRBJ2-1; 7 positions agree with TRBD2. The germline V gene encodes CDR1 SGHTA and CDR2 FQGTGA. The ends lost 2 bases at V and 8 bases at J; junction bases unmatched: 9. This CDR3 has 15 residues. CDR3 sequence (DNA): TGTGCCAGCAGCTTAGGCGGGAGACCTGTCGATGAGCAGTTCTTC. It codes for CASSLGGRPVDEQFF.

This clone was recorded once. V gene TRBV28 combines with J gene TRBJ1-1, with D possibly being TRBD1 (5 bases). Deletions cut 5 bases from V and 5 bases from J, with 18 bases between. The CDR3 is 15 residues long. Germline loops: CDR1 MDHEN, CDR2 SYDVKM. CDR3 amino acids: CASSLTFRVGTEAFF. CDR3 nucleotides: TGTGCCAGCAGTCTAACTTTCAGGGTCGGGACTGAAGCTTTCTTT.

The J gene is TRBJ2-2, the V gene TRBV24-1, with TRBD2 identical over 14 bases. The CDR3 covers 16 residues. Germline-derived CDR1 and CDR2 are KGHDR and SFDVKD. With 7 bases clipped from V and 4 bases from J, the junction kept 4 bases outside the gene matches. The CDR3 loop is CATSGLAGGFTGELFF. In nucleotides, the CDR3 is TGTGCCACCAGCGGACTAGCGGGAGGTTTCACCGGGGAGCTGTTTTTT.

This sequence joins TRBV28 and TRBJ1-1, with 9 positions matching TRBD1. There are 15 residues in the CDR3. Germline CDR1 reads MDHEN; CDR2 reads SYDVKM. With V trimmed by 5 bases and J by 4 bases, 8 bases remained unmatched. CDR3 sequence (DNA): TGTGCCAGCAGTGTCCTAACAGGGGGCGTCACTGAAGCTTTCTTT. It is translated as CASSVLTGGVTEAFF.

This clone was observed once. This chain joins TRBV10-3 and TRBJ2-5; maybe TRBD2 (6 bases). The CDR3 is made up of 13 amino acids. The germline V gene has CDR1 ENHRY and CDR2 SYGVKD. V was pared by 6 bases and J by 4 bases, with 12 bases between. The CDR3 region is CAIRNGGPETQYF. CDR3 nucleotides: TGTGCCATCAGAAACGGAGGGCCAGAGACCCAGTACTTC.

V and J are TRBV9 and TRBJ1-2; TRBD1 matches at 10 bases. The germline CDR1 and CDR2 sequences are SGDLS and YYNGEE. Trimming cost V 0 bases and J 4 bases; bases outside gene matches: 6. There are 16 residues in the CDR3. The DNA for the CDR3 is TGTGCCAGCAGCGTAGCTGGGACAGGGGTTTTCTATGGCTACACCTTC. Amino acids: CASSVAGTGVFYGYTF. Drawing the rest from reference TRBV9 and TRBJ1-2, the complete variable domain is DSGVTQTPKHLITATGQRVTLRCSPRSGDLSVYWYQQSLDQGLQFLIQYYNGEERAKGNILERFSAQQFPDLHSELNLSSLELGDSALYFCASSVAGTGVFYGYTFGSGTRLTVV.

The chain employs TRBV3-1 (or the pseudogene TRBV3-2) and TRBJ1-5; weak D call: TRBD1 (5 bases). Per germline, CDR1 LGHDT and CDR2 YNNKEL (reference sequence). CDR3 size: 16 residues. V lost 3 bases, J lost 0 bases, and 12 bases lay in between. This CDR3 reads CASSQAGPNSNQPQHF. The CDR3 bases are TGTGCCAGCAGCCAGGCGGGACCGAATAGCAATCAGCCCCAGCATTTT.